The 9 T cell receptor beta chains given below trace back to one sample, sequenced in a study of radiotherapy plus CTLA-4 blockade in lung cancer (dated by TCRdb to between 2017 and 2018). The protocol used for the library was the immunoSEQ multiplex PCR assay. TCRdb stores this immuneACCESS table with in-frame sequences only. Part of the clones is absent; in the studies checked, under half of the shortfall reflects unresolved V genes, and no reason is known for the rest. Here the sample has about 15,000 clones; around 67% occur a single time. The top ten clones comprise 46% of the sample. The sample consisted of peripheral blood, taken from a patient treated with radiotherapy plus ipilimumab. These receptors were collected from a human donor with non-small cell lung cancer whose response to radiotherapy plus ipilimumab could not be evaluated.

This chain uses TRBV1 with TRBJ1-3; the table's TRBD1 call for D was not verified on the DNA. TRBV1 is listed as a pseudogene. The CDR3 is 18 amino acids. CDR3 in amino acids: CTSSQESTERQGENTIYF. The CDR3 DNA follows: TGCACCAGCAGCCAAGAGAGTACCGAGAGGCAGGGCGAGAACACCATATATTTT.

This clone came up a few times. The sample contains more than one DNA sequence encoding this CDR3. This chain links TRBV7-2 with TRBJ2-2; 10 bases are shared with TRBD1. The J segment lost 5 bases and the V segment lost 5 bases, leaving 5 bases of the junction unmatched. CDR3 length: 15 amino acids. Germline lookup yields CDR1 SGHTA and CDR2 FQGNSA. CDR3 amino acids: CASSQRDRGTGELFF. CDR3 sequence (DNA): TGTGCCAGCAGCCAACGGGACAGGGGAACCGGGGAGCTGTTTTTT.

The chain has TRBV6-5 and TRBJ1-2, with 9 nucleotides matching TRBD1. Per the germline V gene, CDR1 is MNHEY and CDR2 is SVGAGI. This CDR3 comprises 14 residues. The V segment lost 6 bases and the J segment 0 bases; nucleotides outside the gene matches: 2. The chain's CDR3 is CASRGTGTNYGYTF. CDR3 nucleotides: TGTGCCAGCAGAGGGACAGGGACTAACTATGGCTACACCTTC.

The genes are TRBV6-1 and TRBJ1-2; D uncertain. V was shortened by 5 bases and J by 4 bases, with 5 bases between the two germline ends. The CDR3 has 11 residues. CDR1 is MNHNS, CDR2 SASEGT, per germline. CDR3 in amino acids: CASSRGYGYTF. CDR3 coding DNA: TGTGCCAGCAGTCGAGGCTATGGCTACACCTTC.

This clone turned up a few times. The CDR3 here is CASSEARTGEQFF. In DNA form, the CDR3 reads TGTGCCAGCAGTGAAGCGCGTACGGGGGAGCAGTTCTTC. The V call is TRBV6-1, the J call TRBJ2-1; possibly TRBD2 for D (5 bases). Trimming removed 0 bases at V and 10 bases at J, with 10 bases between. This CDR3 is built from 13 residues. Per germline, CDR1 MNHNS and CDR2 SASEGT.

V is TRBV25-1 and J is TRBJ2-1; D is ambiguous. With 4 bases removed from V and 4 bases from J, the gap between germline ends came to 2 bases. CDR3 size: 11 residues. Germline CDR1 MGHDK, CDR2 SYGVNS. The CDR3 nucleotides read TGTGCCAGCAGTGCATACAATGAGCAGTTCTTC. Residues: CASSAYNEQFF.

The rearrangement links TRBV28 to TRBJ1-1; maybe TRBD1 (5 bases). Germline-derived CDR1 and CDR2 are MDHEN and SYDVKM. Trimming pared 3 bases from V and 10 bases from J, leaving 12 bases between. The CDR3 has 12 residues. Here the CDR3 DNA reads TGTGCCAGCAGTTTCCGAGGGGAGGGAGCTTTCTTT. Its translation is CASSFRGEGAFF. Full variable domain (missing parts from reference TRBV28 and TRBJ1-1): DVKVTQSSRYLVKRTGEKVFLECVQDMDHENMFWYRQDPGLGLRLIYFSYDVKMKEKGDIPEGYSVSREKKERFSLILESASTNQTSMYLCASSFRGEGAFFGQGTRLTVV.

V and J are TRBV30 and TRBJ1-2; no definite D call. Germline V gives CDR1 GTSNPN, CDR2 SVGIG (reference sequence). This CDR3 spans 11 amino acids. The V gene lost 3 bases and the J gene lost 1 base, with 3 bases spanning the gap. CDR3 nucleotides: TGTGCCTGGAGCAATAACTATGGCTACACCTTC. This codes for CAWSNNYGYTF.

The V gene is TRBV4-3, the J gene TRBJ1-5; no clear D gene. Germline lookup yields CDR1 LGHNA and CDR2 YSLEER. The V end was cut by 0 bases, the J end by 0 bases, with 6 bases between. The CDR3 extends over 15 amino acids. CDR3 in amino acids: CASSQDQFSNQPQHF. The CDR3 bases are TGCGCCAGCAGCCAAGACCAGTTTAGCAATCAGCCCCAGCATTTT.